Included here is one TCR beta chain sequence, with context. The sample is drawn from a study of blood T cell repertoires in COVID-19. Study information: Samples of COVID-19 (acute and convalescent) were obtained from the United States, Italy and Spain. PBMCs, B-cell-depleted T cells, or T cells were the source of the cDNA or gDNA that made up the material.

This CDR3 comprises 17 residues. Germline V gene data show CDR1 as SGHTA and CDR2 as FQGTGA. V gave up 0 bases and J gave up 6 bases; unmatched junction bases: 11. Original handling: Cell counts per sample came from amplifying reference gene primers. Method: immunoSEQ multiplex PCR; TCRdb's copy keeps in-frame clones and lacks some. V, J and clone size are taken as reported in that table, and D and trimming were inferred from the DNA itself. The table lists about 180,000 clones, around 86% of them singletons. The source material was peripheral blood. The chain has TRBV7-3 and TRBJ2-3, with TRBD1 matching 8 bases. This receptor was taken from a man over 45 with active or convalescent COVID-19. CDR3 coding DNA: TGTGCCAGCAGCTTAACCCCGGGACAGGTTTCGAGGGATACGCAGTATTTT. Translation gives CASSLTPGQVSRDTQYF.